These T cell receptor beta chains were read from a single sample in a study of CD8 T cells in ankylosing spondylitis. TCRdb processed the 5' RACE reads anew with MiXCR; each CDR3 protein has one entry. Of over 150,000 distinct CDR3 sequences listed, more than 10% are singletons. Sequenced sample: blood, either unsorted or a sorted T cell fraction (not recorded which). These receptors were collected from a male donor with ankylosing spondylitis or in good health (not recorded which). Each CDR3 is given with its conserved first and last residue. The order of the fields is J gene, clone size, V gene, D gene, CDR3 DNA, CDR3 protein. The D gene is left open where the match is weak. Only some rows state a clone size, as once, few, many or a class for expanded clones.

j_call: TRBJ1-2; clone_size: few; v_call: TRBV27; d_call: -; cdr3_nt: TGTGCCAGCAGTCCTACCGCCTCCTTGTATGGTGGCTACACCTTC; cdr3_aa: CASSPTASLYGGYTF
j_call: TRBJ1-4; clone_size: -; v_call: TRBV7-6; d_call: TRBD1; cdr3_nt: TGTGCCAGCAGCGGAGCCGGGACAGTCAATGAAAAACTGTTTTTT; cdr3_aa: CASSGAGTVNEKLFF
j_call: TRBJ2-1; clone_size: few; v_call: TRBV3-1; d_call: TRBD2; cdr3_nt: TGTGCCAGCGGGACTAGCGGGAGCCCCTACAATGAGCAGTTCTTC; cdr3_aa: CASGTSGSPYNEQFF
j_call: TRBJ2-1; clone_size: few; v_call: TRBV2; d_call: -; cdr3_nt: TGTGCCAGCAGCCAGGGAAAGTACAATGAGCAGTTCTTC; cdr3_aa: CASSQGKYNEQFF
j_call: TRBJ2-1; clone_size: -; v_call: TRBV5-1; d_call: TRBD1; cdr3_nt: TGCGCCAGCAGCCCGGACAGGGGGGGATACAATGAGCAGTTCTTC; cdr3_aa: CASSPDRGGYNEQFF
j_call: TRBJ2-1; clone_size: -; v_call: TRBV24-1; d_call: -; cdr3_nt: TGTGCCACCAGTGACAGGGGGGGGAACAATGAGCAGTTCTTC; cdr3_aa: CATSDRGGNNEQFF
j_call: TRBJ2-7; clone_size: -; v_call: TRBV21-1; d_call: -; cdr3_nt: TGTGCCAGCAGCAAAGGGGGGGGGGAGTATTCCTCCTACGAGCAGTACTTC; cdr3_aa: CASSKGGGEYSSYEQYF
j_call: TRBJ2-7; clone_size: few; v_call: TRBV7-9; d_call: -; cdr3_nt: TGTGCCAGCAGCTTTACCGGGCTCGCCTACGAGCAGTACTTC; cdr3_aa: CASSFTGLAYEQYF
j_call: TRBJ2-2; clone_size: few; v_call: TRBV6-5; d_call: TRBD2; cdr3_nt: TGTGCCAGCAGTTTCTCTAGCGGGGGCACCGGGGAGCTGTTTTTT; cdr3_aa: CASSFSSGGTGELFF
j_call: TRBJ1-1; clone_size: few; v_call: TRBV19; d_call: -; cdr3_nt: TGTGCCAGTAGTATTTCCCCAGCACTGAACACTGAAGCTTTCTTT; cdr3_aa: CASSISPALNTEAFF
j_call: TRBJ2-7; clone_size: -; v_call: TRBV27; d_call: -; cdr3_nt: TGTGCCAGCAGTCAGTCGGGATACTCCTACGAGCAGTACTTC; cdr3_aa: CASSQSGYSYEQYF
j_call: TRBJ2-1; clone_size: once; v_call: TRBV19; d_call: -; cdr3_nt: TGTGCCAGTAGTATGAGGACGTACAATGAGCAGTTCTTC; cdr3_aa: CASSMRTYNEQFF
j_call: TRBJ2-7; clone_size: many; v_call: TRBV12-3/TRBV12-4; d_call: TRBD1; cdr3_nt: TGTGCCAGCAGCCCTCAGGGGGTCCACGAGCAGTACTTC; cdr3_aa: CASSPQGVHEQYF
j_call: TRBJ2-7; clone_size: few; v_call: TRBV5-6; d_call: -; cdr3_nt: TGTGCCAGCAGCTTGTTTGGCAGCTCCTACGAGCAGTACTTC; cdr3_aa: CASSLFGSSYEQYF
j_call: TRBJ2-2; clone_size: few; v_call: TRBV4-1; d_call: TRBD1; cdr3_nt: TGCGCCAGCAGCCAATACCCTAGACAGGGGGCAGACACCGGGGAGCTGTTTTTT; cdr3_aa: CASSQYPRQGADTGELFF
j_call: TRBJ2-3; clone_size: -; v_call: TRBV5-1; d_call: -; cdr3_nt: TGCGCCAGCAGCCCGCCTGAGGACACTAGCACAGATACGCAGTATTTT; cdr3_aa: CASSPPEDTSTDTQYF
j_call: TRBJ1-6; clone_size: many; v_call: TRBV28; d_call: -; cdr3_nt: TGTGCCAGCAGTTTACCCAGAGGGGGGCTTCACTTT; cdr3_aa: CASSLPRGGLHF
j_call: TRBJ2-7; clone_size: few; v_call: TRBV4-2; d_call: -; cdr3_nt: TGTGCCAGCAGCCAAGAAGGGAGTCCGGCCGGCTACGAGCAGTACTTC; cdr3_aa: CASSQEGSPAGYEQYF
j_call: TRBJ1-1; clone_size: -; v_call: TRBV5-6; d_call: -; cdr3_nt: TGTGCCAGCACCCTAACCGGGACCACTGAAGCTTTCTTT; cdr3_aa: CASTLTGTTEAFF
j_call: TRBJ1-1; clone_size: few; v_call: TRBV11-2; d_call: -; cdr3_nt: TGTGCCAGCAGCTTAGAGGCCCGGAACACTGAAGCTTTCTTT; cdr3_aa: CASSLEARNTEAFF
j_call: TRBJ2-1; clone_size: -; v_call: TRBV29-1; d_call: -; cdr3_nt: TGCAGCGTTGAGGCCTCCTACAATGAGCAGTTCTTC; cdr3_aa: CSVEASYNEQFF
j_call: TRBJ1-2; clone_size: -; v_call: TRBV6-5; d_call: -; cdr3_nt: TGTGCCAGCAGTTACAGGGTATCCTATGGCTACACCTTC; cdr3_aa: CASSYRVSYGYTF
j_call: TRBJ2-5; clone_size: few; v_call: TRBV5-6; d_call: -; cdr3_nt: TGTGCCAGCAGCTACTCAAGCCCGACAGGGAGGGAGACCCAGTACTTC; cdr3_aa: CASSYSSPTGRETQYF
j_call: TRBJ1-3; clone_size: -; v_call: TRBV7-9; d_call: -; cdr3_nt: TGTGCCAGCAGCTCCCCCTCGGCCCCTTCTGGAAACACCATATATTTT; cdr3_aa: CASSSPSAPSGNTIYF
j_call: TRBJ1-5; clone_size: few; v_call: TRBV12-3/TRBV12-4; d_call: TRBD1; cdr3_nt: TGTGCCAGCCGAGGACAGGGGCTACAGCCCCAGCATTTT; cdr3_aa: CASRGQGLQPQHF
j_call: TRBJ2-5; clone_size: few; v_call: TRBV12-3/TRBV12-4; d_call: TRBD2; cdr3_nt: TGTGCCAGCAGCTCCGGGACTCCCGGGGGGGTAGAGACCCAGTACTTC; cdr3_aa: CASSSGTPGGVETQYF
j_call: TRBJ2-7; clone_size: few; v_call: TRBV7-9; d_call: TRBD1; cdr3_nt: TGTGCCAGCAGCTTAGGACAAGGGACAGGGGAATTCGAGCAGTACTTC; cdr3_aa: CASSLGQGTGEFEQYF
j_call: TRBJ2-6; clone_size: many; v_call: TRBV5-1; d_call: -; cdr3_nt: TGCGCCAGCAGCTTGGCGGCCTCCCTACAAGGGGCCAACGTCCTGACTTTC; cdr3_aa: CASSLAASLQGANVLTF
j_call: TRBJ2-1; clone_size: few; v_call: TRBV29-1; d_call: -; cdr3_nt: TGCAGCGGAATTACGACCGCGCGCTACAATGAGCAGTTCTTC; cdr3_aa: CSGITTARYNEQFF
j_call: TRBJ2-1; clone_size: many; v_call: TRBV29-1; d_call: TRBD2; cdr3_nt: TGCAGCGTTGTGGGTAGCGGGGGGGCAGAGACCTACAATGAGCAGTTCTTC; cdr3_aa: CSVVGSGGAETYNEQFF
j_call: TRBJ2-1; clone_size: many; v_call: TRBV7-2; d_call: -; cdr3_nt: TGTGCCAGCAGCCCCTGGTATGAGCAGTTCTTC; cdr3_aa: CASSPWYEQFF
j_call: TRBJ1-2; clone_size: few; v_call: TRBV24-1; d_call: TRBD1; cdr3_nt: TGTGCCACCAGTGATTGGGACAGCTTTAACTATGGCTACACCTTC; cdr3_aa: CATSDWDSFNYGYTF
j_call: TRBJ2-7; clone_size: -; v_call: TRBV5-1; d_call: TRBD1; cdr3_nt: TGCGCCAGCAGCCCCGGGACAGATTACTACGAGCAGTACTTC; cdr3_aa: CASSPGTDYYEQYF
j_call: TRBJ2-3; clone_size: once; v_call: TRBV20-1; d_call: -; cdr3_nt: TGCAGTGCTGGGGAATATACGCAGTATTTT; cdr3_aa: CSAGEYTQYF
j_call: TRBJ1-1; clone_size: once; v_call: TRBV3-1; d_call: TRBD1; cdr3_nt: TGTGCCAGCAGCCAAGGGGGGACAGGGAGCGGAGCTTTCTTT; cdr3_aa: CASSQGGTGSGAFF
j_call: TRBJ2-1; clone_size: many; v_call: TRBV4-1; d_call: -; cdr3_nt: TGCGCCAGCCGGGGGGCGGATGAGCAGTTCTTC; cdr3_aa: CASRGADEQFF
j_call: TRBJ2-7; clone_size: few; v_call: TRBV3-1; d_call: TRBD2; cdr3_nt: TGTGCCAGCAGCCGGGAACTAGCGGAATACGAGCAGTACTTC; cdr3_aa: CASSRELAEYEQYF
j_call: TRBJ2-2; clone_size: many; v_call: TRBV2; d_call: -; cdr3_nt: TGTGCCAGCAGTGGTCGAGATACGAACACCGGGGAGCTGTTTTTT; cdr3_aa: CASSGRDTNTGELFF
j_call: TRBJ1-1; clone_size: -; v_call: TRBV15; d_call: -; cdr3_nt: TGTGCCACCAGCAGAGGCGGGTCCCTGAACACTGAAGCTTTCTTT; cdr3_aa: CATSRGGSLNTEAFF
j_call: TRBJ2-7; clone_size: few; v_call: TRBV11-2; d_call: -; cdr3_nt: TGTGCCAGCAGCTTGGTCTCAGGGGCCCCCTCCTACGAGCAGTACTTC; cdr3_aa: CASSLVSGAPSYEQYF
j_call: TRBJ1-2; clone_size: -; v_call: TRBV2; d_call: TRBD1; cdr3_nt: TGTGCCAGCAGTGATGGACAGGGGGCATATGGCTACACCTTC; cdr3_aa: CASSDGQGAYGYTF
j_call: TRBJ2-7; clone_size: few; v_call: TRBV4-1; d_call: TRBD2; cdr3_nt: TGCGCCAGCAGCCAAGCCCAACGACTAGCGGGGTCCTACGAGCAGTACTTC; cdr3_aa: CASSQAQRLAGSYEQYF
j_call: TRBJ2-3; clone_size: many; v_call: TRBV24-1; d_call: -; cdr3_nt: TGTGCCACCAGTGACCGGGGGGCGGCAGATACGCAGTATTTT; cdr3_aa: CATSDRGAADTQYF
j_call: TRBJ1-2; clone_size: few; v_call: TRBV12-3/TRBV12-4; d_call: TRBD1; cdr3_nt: TGTGCCAGCAGTTTAGGTTTTACGGCGCAGGGGGCGGACGGGACCGATGGCTACACCTTC; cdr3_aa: CASSLGFTAQGADGTDGYTF
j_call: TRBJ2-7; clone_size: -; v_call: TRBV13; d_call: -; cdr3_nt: TGTGCCAGCAGCCTTTCGACTGGGCCACCGACCGAGCAGTACTTC; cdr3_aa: CASSLSTGPPTEQYF
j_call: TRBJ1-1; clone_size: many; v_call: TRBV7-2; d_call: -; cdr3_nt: TGTGCCAGCAGCTTAGCGCTGGAAGGGGAGAACACTGAAGCTTTCTTT; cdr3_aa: CASSLALEGENTEAFF
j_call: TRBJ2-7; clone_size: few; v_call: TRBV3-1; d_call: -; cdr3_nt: TGTGCCAGCAGCCAAGTTCGTGAAGGGCCCTCCTACGAGCAGTACTTC; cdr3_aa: CASSQVREGPSYEQYF
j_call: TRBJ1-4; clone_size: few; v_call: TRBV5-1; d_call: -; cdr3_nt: TGCGCCAGCAGCCGAGTATTGCGCGGTGAAAAACTGTTTTTT; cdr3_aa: CASSRVLRGEKLFF
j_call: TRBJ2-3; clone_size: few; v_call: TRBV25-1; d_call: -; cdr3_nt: TGTGCCAGCAGTGAACCAGGGGGGCATACGCAGTATTTT; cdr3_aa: CASSEPGGHTQYF
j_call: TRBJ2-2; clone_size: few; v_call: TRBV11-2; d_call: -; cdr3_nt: TGTGCCAGCAGCTTAGAATGGACATTCTTGAACACCGGGGAGCTGTTTTTT; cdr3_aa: CASSLEWTFLNTGELFF
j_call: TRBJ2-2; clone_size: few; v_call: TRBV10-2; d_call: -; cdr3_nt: TGCGCCAGCAGCGGGACTCGCCAAGGTGCCGGGGAGCTGTTTTTT; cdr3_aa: CASSGTRQGAGELFF